What follows are 17 T cell receptor beta chains derived from one specimen sequenced in a study of identical twins. TCRdb reprocessed the 5' RACE reads with MiXCR, giving one entry per CDR3 protein. The sample has approximately 220,000 distinct CDR3 sequences; 6.5% to 9% are singletons. Separately, the same data were catalogued under a study of yellow fever vaccine responses in identical twins.

Sequencing was done on a sample of CD8+ T cells sorted from blood. The receptor source for this set is a woman aged 18-29 years in good health.

This clonotype appeared a few times. The V and J genes are TRBV4-1 and TRBJ2-3; D is perhaps TRBD2 (6 bases). The CDR3 totals 13 residues. Germline lookup yields CDR1 MGHRA and CDR2 YSYEKL. V was pared by 1 base and J by 6 bases, with 8 bases between. The CDR3 region is CASSQGLDDTQYF. The CDR3 nucleotides are TGCGCCAGCAGCCAAGGACTAGACGATACGCAGTATTTT.

This clonotype was seen ten or more times. The chain links TRBV24-1 to TRBJ2-7, with D hard to call. CDR3 size: 13 residues. Per the germline V gene, CDR1 is KGHDR and CDR2 is SFDVKD. The ends were cut back, 3 bases at V and 1 base at J, with 6 bases in the middle. CDR3 region: CATSDPGSYEQYF. For the CDR3, the DNA is TGTGCCACCAGTGATCCAGGTTCCTACGAGCAGTACTTC.

This clonotype was found a few times. The chain uses TRBV5-5 and TRBJ2-1, with D tentatively TRBD2 (6 bases). The V end was cut by 4 bases, the J end by 6 bases, with 14 bases between. This CDR3 is 14 amino acids long. Per the germline V gene, CDR1 is SGHKS and CDR2 is YYEKEE (reference sequence). The CDR3 DNA reads as TGTGCCAGCAGCCAGACTAGTCTGGTCAATGAGCAGTTCTTC. Translating gives CASSQTSLVNEQFF.

This chain joins TRBV20-1 and TRBJ2-1, with a weak D call TRBD2 (6 bases). Trimming took 3 bases from V and 10 from J, leaving 16 bases between them. The CDR3 length is 13 residues. The germline V gene encodes CDR1 DFQATT and CDR2 SNEGSKA (reference sequence). Here the CDR3 DNA reads TGCAGTGCTAGGGTACTAGCCGGTGCGGAGCAGTTCTTC. It translates to CSARVLAGAEQFF.

This clonotype was counted ten times or more. This chain joins TRBV5-1 and TRBJ2-7; 9 bases align to TRBD2. Trimming at V came to 4 bases and at J to 2 bases, leaving 7 bases not matched to a gene. The germline gives CDR1 SGHRS, CDR2 YFSETQ. This CDR3 is 15 amino acids long. The CDR3 reads CASSRLLAGAYEQYF. The CDR3 region has the DNA TGCGCCAGCAGCCGCTTATTAGCGGGGGCCTACGAGCAGTACTTC. The full variable domain, in which reference TRBV5-1 and TRBJ2-7 provide the parts outside the CDR3, is KAGVTQTPRYLIKTRGQQVTLSCSPISGHRSVSWYQQTPGQGLQFLFEYFSETQRNKGNFPGRFSGRQFSNSRSEMNVSTLELGDSALYLCASSRLLAGAYEQYFGPGTRLTVT.

This clonotype was picked up many times. This rearrangement joins TRBV12-3 or TRBV12-4 to TRBJ1-5; possible D gene TRBD1, 6 bases. V gave up 0 bases and J gave up 6 bases, with 12 bases separating them. This CDR3 contains 15 residues. This CDR3 reads CASSLAFGGGQPQHF. The CDR3 region has the DNA TGTGCCAGCAGTTTAGCGTTCGGGGGCGGTCAGCCCCAGCATTTT.

This clonotype was detected a few times. V is TRBV28 and J is TRBJ1-4; D may be TRBD1 (6 bases). Germline values: CDR1 MDHEN, CDR2 SYDVKM. Trimming cost V 4 bases and J 0 bases, with 6 bases left between them. The CDR3 length is 14 residues. CDR3 in amino acids: CASSSGATNEKLFF. In nucleotides, the CDR3 is TGTGCCAGCAGTTCAGGGGCAACTAATGAAAAACTGTTTTTT.

This clonotype was picked up a small number of times. The chain is built from TRBV6-1 and TRBJ2-1, with unresolved D. The ends were cut back, 6 bases at V and 2 bases at J, with 14 bases in the middle. The CDR3 loop spans 15 amino acids. In germline, CDR1 is MNHNS, CDR2 SASEGT. CDR3 residues: CASRPTLDTYNEQFF. The CDR3 nucleotides are TGTGCCAGCAGACCTACTCTGGATACCTACAATGAGCAGTTCTTC.

This clonotype was counted many times. The chain employs TRBV4-2 and TRBJ2-1; D gene unclear. The CDR3 is made up of 16 amino acids. V lost 0 bases and J lost 1, with 10 bases in between. CDR1 and CDR2 (germline): LGHNA, YNFKEQ. The CDR3 region is CASSQEVGDSYNEQFF. CDR3 nucleotide sequence: TGTGCCAGCAGCCAAGAGGTCGGTGATTCCTACAATGAGCAGTTCTTC.

The J gene is TRBJ2-1, the V gene TRBV3-1; D unresolved. The CDR3 contains 15 residues. CDR1 LGHDT and CDR2 YNNKEL come from the germline V gene (reference sequence). The V end was cut by 0 bases, the J end by 4 bases, with 10 bases between. CDR3 sequence: CASSQDGKGYNEQFF. CDR3 DNA: TGTGCCAGCAGCCAAGATGGAAAAGGGTACAATGAGCAGTTCTTC.

The CDR3 DNA sequence: TGCAGTGCTAGAGCGTTGGAGCGGGGGAGTCCCCAAGAGACCCAGTACTTC. It yields the protein CSARALERGSPQETQYF. The chain recombines TRBV20-1 with TRBJ2-5; 8 bases are shared with TRBD2. CDR1 DFQATT and CDR2 SNEGSKA come from the germline V gene (reference sequence). The CDR3 is 17 residues long. Trimming removed 1 base from V and 1 base from J; junction bases left unmatched: 11.

The J gene is TRBJ2-7, the V gene TRBV16; 9 bases agree with TRBD1. This CDR3 contains 15 residues. Germline V lookup: CDR1 KGHSY, CDR2 FQNENV. The V gene end was trimmed by 4 bases and the J gene end by 7 bases; junction bases not matched to a gene: 11. CDR3 region: CASSLQPQGAGEQYF. The CDR3 nucleotides read TGTGCCAGCAGCCTCCAGCCACAGGGGGCGGGAGAGCAGTACTTC.

This clonotype was observed many times. The chain links TRBV29-1 to TRBJ2-7; the D gene is possibly TRBD1 (5 bases). The CDR3 is 15 amino acids. Germline lookup yields CDR1 SQVTM and CDR2 ANQGSEA. Trimming took off 1 base at V and 4 bases at J, with 17 bases between the two ends. The CDR3 sequence is CSVEGRGRVGYEQYF. The CDR3 DNA reads as TGCAGCGTTGAAGGAAGGGGCAGGGTAGGATACGAGCAGTACTTC.

The chain has TRBV7-9 and TRBJ2-2; perhaps TRBD2 as D (5 bases). This CDR3 contains 14 residues. Germline assignment: CDR1 SEHNR and CDR2 FQNEAQ (reference sequence). Trimming took 3 bases from V and 6 from J, leaving 11 bases between them. The CDR3: CASSFETNPGELFF. In DNA, the CDR3 is TGTGCCAGCAGCTTCGAGACTAACCCCGGGGAGCTGTTTTTT.

The J gene is TRBJ2-7, the V gene TRBV2, with 10 bases fitting TRBD2. V was pared by 5 bases and J by 6 bases, with 7 bases of the junction left unmatched. Germline V gene data show CDR1 as SNHLY and CDR2 as FYNNEI. CDR3 length equals 14 residues. CDR3 DNA: TGTGCCAGCAGTTTAACTAGCGGGAAAGGCGAGCAGTACTTC. Translated: CASSLTSGKGEQYF.

This clonotype was seen a few times. The CDR3 loop reads CASSFLTLADPNNEQFF. The CDR3 DNA is TGTGCCAGCAGCTTCCTCACACTAGCGGATCCGAACAATGAGCAGTTCTTC. The chain is built from TRBV7-9 and TRBJ2-1, with 8 bases matching TRBD2. From germline, CDR1 is SEHNR and CDR2 FQNEAQ (reference sequence). The CDR3 extends over 17 amino acids. Trimming cost V 3 bases and J 5 bases; bases outside gene matches: 12. The full variable domain, with the rest looked up from reference TRBV7-9 and TRBJ2-1, is DTGVSQNPRHKITKRGQNVTFRCDPISEHNRLYWYRQTLGQGPEFLTYFQNEAQLEKSRLLSDRFSAERPKGSFSTLEIQRTEQGDSAMYLCASSFLTLADPNNEQFFGPGTRLTVL.

This clonotype was recorded many times. The chain has TRBV7-2 and TRBJ2-2; D is tentatively TRBD1 or TRBD2 (5 bases each). Trimming shortened V by 5 bases and J by 9 bases, and 13 bases separated the two germline ends. Germline lookup yields CDR1 SGHTA and CDR2 FQGNSA. CDR3 length: 13 residues. As DNA, the CDR3 is TGTGCCAGCAGCCCGGGACGTTTTTGGGAGCTGTTTTTT. The encoded protein is CASSPGRFWELFF. Using reference TRBV7-2 and TRBJ2-2 for the parts outside the CDR3, the full variable domain is GAGVSQSPSNKVTEKGKDVELRCDPISGHTALYWYRQSLGQGLEFLIYFQGNSAPDKSGLPSDRFSAERTGGSVSTLTIQRTQQEDSAVYLCASSPGRFWELFFGEGSRLTVL.